The subject of this entry is one T cell receptor beta chain. Other nucleotide sequences from this sample produce the same CDR3. Sequencing used immunoSEQ multiplex PCR; TCRdb keeps in-frame clones, though not all of them. The data contain nearly 750,000 clones, 72% of them singletons. The CDR3 contains 15 residues. V was pared by 0 bases and J by 8 bases, with 5 bases of the junction left unmatched. In germline, CDR1 is SGHRS, CDR2 YFSETQ. The record originates from a study of shared clonotypes between healthy human individuals. Material for sequencing was memory CD4+ T cells sorted from blood. Subset described: CD45RA-negative fraction. The source of this sequence is a woman under 40 in good health. The genes are TRBV5-1 and TRBJ1-4; the match to TRBD1 covers 9 bases. This CDR3 is CASSLGDRDLEKLFF. DNA of the CDR3: TGCGCCAGCAGCTTGGGGGACAGGGACTTAGAAAAACTGTTTTTT.